This record covers a single TCR beta chain. The antigen is undetermined. The sample comes from a study of OX40 agonist ivuxolimab in advanced cancers. About the research overall: The study treated patients with ivuxolimab, an agonistic anti-OX40 (CD134) antibody.

Using immunoSEQ multiplex PCR, the repertoire was profiled, and TCRdb retains in-frame clones only, with some absent. The sample includes about 58,000 clones, around 80% seen only once; the top ten take more than 1.5%. Baseline, cycle 4 day 1, and cycle 7 day 1 were the blood sampling points. General study results and limits: Dosing at 0.1 to 3.0 mg/kg was accompanied by clonal expansion of CD4+ and CD8+ blood T cells by week 6. Certain nonresponding patients likewise had low normalized T-cell clonal expansion.

Trimming took 4 bases from V and 10 from J; bases not matched to a gene: 14. CDR3 length: 16 residues. Germline CDR1 LNHDA, CDR2 SQIVND (reference sequence). The rearrangement links TRBV19 to TRBJ2-1; 9 bases map to TRBD2. The clonotype was recovered from an adult with an advanced solid tumor such as melanoma, head and neck, liver or kidney cancer. This specimen was CD4+ or CD8+ T cells sorted from blood, taken in a trial of the OX40 agonist ivuxolimab. The chain's CDR3 is CASSKLAGATLGEQFF. CDR3 nucleotide sequence: TGTGCCAGTAGTAAATTAGCGGGAGCCACCCTAGGGGAGCAGTTCTTC.